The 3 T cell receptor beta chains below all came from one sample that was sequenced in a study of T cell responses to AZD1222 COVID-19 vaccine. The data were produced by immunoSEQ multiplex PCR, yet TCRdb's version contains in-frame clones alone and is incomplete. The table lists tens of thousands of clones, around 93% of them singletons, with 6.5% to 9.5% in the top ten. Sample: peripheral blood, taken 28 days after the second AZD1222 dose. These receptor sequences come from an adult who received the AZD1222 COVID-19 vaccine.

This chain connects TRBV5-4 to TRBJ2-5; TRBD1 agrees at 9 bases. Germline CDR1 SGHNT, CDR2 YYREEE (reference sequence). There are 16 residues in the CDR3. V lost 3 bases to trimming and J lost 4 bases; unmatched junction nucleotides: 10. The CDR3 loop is CASSSEQGAMGETQYF. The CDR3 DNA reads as TGTGCCAGCAGCTCGGAACAGGGGGCAATGGGAGAGACCCAGTACTTC.

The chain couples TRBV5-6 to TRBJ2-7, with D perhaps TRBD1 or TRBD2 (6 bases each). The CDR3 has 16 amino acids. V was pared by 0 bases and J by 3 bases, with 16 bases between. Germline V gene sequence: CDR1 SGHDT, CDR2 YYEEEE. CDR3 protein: CASSLAATGGGYEQYF. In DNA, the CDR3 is TGTGCCAGCAGCTTGGCTGCGACAGGAGGGGGCTACGAGCAGTACTTC.

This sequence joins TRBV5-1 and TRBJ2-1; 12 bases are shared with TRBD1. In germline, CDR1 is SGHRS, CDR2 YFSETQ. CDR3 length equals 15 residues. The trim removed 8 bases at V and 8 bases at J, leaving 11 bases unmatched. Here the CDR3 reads CASKTPGQGAHEQFF. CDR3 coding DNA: TGCGCCAGTAAGACACCGGGACAGGGGGCTCATGAGCAGTTCTTC.